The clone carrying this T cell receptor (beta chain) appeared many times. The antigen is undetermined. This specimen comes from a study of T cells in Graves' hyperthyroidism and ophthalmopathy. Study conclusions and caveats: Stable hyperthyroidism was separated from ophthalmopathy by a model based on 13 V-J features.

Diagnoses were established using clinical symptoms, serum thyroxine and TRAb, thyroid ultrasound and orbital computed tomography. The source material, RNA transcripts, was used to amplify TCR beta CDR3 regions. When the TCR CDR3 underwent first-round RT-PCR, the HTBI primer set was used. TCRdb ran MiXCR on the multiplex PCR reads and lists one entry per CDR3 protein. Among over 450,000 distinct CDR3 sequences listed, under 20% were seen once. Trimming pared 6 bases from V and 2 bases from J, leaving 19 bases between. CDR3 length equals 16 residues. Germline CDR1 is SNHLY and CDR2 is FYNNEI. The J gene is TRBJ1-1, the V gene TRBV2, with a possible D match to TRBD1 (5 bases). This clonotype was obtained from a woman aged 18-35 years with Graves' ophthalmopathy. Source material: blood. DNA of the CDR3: TGTGCCAGCAGGGCTTCGCGTGACAGATCTAACACTGAAGCTTTCTTT. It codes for CASRASRDRSNTEAFF. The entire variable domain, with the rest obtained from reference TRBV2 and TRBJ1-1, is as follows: EPEVTQTPSHQVTQMGQEVILRCVPISNHLYFYWYRQILGQKVEFLVSFYNNEISEKSEIFDDQFSVERPDGSNFTLKIRSTKLEDSAMYFCASRASRDRSNTEAFFGQGTRLTVV.